Following are 25 T cell receptor beta chains from one sample sequenced in a study of shared clonotypes between healthy human individuals. The assay was immunoSEQ multiplex PCR, and TCRdb's table has in-frame clones only and misses some. The data contain around 2.5 million clones, more than 85% of them singletons. The sequenced sample was naive CD4+ T cells from PBMCs. The subset: CD45RA+ positively selected. The receptor set was obtained from a man between 18 and 35 years old in good health. Some clones in this sample may be carry-over from other donors' samples.

This CDR3 reads CASSLTGGAAKNIQYF. CDR3 DNA sequence: TGTGCCAGCAGCCTAACAGGGGGGGCGGCCAAAAACATTCAGTACTTC. The V gene is TRBV28, the J gene TRBJ2-4; possibly TRBD1 for D (8 bases). The CDR3 is 16 amino acids. Germline-derived CDR1 and CDR2 are MDHEN and SYDVKM. The germline V and J ends were trimmed by 6 bases and 1 base, with 16 bases remaining between them.

This chain connects TRBV7-3 to TRBJ2-1, with D hard to call. CDR1 is SGHTA, CDR2 FQGTGA, per germline. Deletions cut 4 bases from V and 5 bases from J, with 9 bases between. The CDR3 sequence is 13 residues long. CDR3 DNA sequence: TGTGCCAGCAGCTCAGCCCGGGACAATGAGCAGTTCTTC. Residues: CASSSARDNEQFF.

The chain couples TRBV9 to TRBJ2-3, with 11 bases lining up with TRBD1. Looked up from germline, CDR1 is SGDLS and CDR2 is YYNGEE. The CDR3 runs 18 residues. V was clipped by 3 bases and J by 3 bases; unmatched bases: 12. The CDR3: CASSAPVVGTGGTDTQYF. The CDR3 region has the DNA TGTGCCAGCAGCGCCCCCGTCGTGGGGACAGGGGGAACAGATACGCAGTATTTT.

The chain recombines TRBV7-9 with TRBJ1-1, with D uncertain. This CDR3 has 14 amino acids. From germline, CDR1 is SEHNR and CDR2 FQNEAQ (reference sequence). V was shortened by 0 bases and J by 1 base, with 6 bases between the two germline ends. CDR3 coding DNA: TGTGCCAGCAGCTTAGCACACCGGAACACTGAAGCTTTCTTT. This sequence encodes CASSLAHRNTEAFF.

This chain uses TRBV10-3 with TRBJ2-2; unclear D gene. The CDR3 contains 16 residues. The V gene lost 0 bases and the J gene lost 3 bases, with 11 bases spanning the gap. In germline, CDR1 is ENHRY, CDR2 SYGVKD. The CDR3 DNA sequence: TGTGCCATCAGTGAGTCGAACAATAGGGACACCGGGGAGCTGTTTTTT. Its protein is CAISESNNRDTGELFF.

V and J are TRBV27 and TRBJ2-1, with 13 bases fitting TRBD2. There are 15 residues in the CDR3. The germline CDR1 and CDR2 sequences are MNHEY and SMNVEV (reference sequence). V lost 6 bases to trimming and J lost 4 bases; unmatched junction nucleotides: 3. CDR3 nucleotide sequence: TGTGCCAGCAGAAGACTAGCGGGGGGATACAATGAGCAGTTCTTC. This codes for CASRRLAGGYNEQFF.

J is TRBJ2-5 and V is TRBV5-6; possible D gene TRBD1, 5 bases. Germline CDR1 reads SGHDT; CDR2 reads YYEEEE. The V and J ends lost 2 bases and 3 bases respectively, with 11 bases between them. The CDR3 covers 14 residues. The CDR3 nucleotides read TGTGCCAGCAGCTTCGTGGCAGGGAAAGAGACCCAGTACTTC. Its translation: CASSFVAGKETQYF.

Note on this clone: The same CDR3 can be traced to other DNA sequences in this sample. This chain connects TRBV5-1 to TRBJ1-1, with D uncertain. V lost 3 bases and J 1 base, leaving 7 bases between the germline ends. Germline-derived CDR1 and CDR2 are SGHRS and YFSETQ. CDR3 length equals 13 residues. CDR3 in DNA: TGCGCCAGCAGCTCAGCAGGGAACACTGAAGCTTTCTTT. The encoded protein is CASSSAGNTEAFF.

V usage is TRBV5-4 and J usage is TRBJ2-7, with 7 bases matching TRBD1. There are 15 residues in the CDR3. Germline CDR1 SGHNT, CDR2 YYREEE (reference sequence). V dropped 2 bases and J dropped 2; count of bases not matched to a gene: 7. The CDR3 reads CASSLGTGAAYEQYF. In DNA, the CDR3 is TGTGCCAGCAGCTTAGGTACAGGGGCCGCCTACGAGCAGTACTTC.

The chain links TRBV9 to TRBJ2-3; 7 bases are shared with TRBD1. This CDR3 contains 19 residues. CDR1 is SGDLS and CDR2 is YYNGEE in the germline V gene. V shed 4 bases, J shed 0 bases, and the junction held 17 bases outside the gene matches. The CDR3 nucleotides are TGTGCCAGCAGCTTCCAAAACCCTCTAGGGGGCAGGAGCACAGATACGCAGTATTTT. It translates to CASSFQNPLGGRSTDTQYF.

Note on this clone: At the DNA level, this CDR3 is encoded by other sequences in the same sample as well. The chain recombines TRBV7-2 with TRBJ2-3; the D gene is possibly TRBD2 (5 bases). The length of the CDR3 is 14 residues. CDR1 and CDR2 from the germline V gene are SGHTA and FQGNSA. Deletions cut 4 bases from V and 1 base from J, with 9 bases between. The CDR3 DNA sequence: TGTGCCAGCAGCTCAGGACTGGGCACAGATACGCAGTATTTT. Protein: CASSSGLGTDTQYF.

The chain carries TRBV28 and TRBJ1-6; 9 bases align to TRBD1. The V gene's germline CDR1 is MDHEN and CDR2 SYDVKM. Trimming removed 7 bases from V and 6 bases from J; junction bases left unmatched: 13. The length of the CDR3 is 17 residues. The CDR3 is CASKSPQGARGNSPLHF. The CDR3 coding sequence is TGTGCCAGCAAATCCCCACAGGGGGCGCGAGGTAATTCACCCCTCCACTTT.

The chain combines TRBV27 with TRBJ2-3; TRBD1 is a possible D gene (6 bases). The CDR3 runs to 18 residues. CDR1 is MNHEY, CDR2 SMNVEV, per germline (reference sequence). V lost 6 bases to trimming and J lost 0 bases, with 22 bases between them. CDR3 amino acids: CASRRRQADRFSTDTQYF. CDR3 bases: TGTGCCAGCAGACGCAGACAGGCCGATAGATTTAGCACAGATACGCAGTATTTT.

The chain recombines TRBV19 with TRBJ2-3, with TRBD2 matching over 9 bases. V trimming: 6 bases; J trimming: 4 bases; junction bases outside the gene matches: 5. Germline V gene lookup returns CDR1 LNHDA and CDR2 SQIVND (reference sequence). The CDR3 sequence is 14 residues long. As DNA, the CDR3 is TGTGCCAGTAGGGCGGGAGGGTACGCAGATACGCAGTATTTT. Its translation: CASRAGGYADTQYF. Based on the CDR3 plus reference TRBV19 and TRBJ2-3, the full variable domain is DGGITQSPKYLFRKEGQNVTLSCEQNLNHDAMYWYRQDPGQGLRLIYYSQIVNDFQKGDIAEGYSVSREKKESFPLTVTSAQKNPTAFYLCASRAGGYADTQYFGPGTRLTVL.

This rearrangement joins TRBV5-1 to TRBJ1-3; D not resolved. This CDR3 has 12 residues. Trimming removed 2 bases at V and 4 bases at J, with 4 bases between. Germline loops: CDR1 SGHRS, CDR2 YFSETQ. The CDR3 DNA is TGCGCCAGCAGCTTACCCGGAAACACCATATATTTT. It translates to CASSLPGNTIYF.

This chain joins TRBV30 and TRBJ1-5; D is ambiguous. Per the germline V gene, CDR1 is GTSNPN and CDR2 is SVGIG (reference sequence). The CDR3 sequence is 15 residues long. V was clipped by 2 bases and J by 2 bases, with 13 bases between them. For the CDR3, the DNA is TGTGCCTGGAGTCCCCCGGGCAAAGGCAATCAGCCCCAGCATTTT. It is translated as CAWSPPGKGNQPQHF.

The chain employs TRBV11-3 and TRBJ2-1, with 14 bases identical to TRBD2. J was trimmed by 9 bases and V by 4 bases; bases with no gene match: 5. Germline lookup yields CDR1 SGHNT and CDR2 YENEEA. The CDR3 consists of 15 residues. The CDR3 DNA is TGTGCCAGCAGCTCAGGACTAGCGGGAGGCACTGAGCAGTTCTTC. Its translation is CASSSGLAGGTEQFF.

This clone was seen only once. The same CDR3 can be traced to other DNA sequences in this sample. This CDR3 reads CASSISGGNTGELFF. CDR3 sequence (DNA): TGTGCCAGTAGTATTTCGGGCGGGAACACCGGGGAGCTGTTTTTT. This chain links TRBV19 with TRBJ2-2; D is undetermined. Trimming shortened V by 3 bases and J by 1 base, and 9 bases separated the two germline ends. The germline V gene has CDR1 LNHDA and CDR2 SQIVND (reference sequence). The CDR3 extends over 15 amino acids.

The chain has TRBV2 and TRBJ2-2, with 9 bases aligning to TRBD1. V was clipped by 7 bases and J by 2 bases; unmatched bases: 8. The CDR3 is made up of 16 amino acids. Germline V gene lookup returns CDR1 SNHLY and CDR2 FYNNEI. CDR3 residues: CASTPRDRENTGELFF. The CDR3 DNA reads TGTGCCAGCACTCCCCGGGACAGGGAAAACACCGGGGAGCTGTTTTTT. The variable domain in full, completed from reference TRBV2 and TRBJ2-2, reads EPEVTQTPSHQVTQMGQEVILRCVPISNHLYFYWYRQILGQKVEFLVSFYNNEISEKSEIFDDQFSVERPDGSNFTLKIRSTKLEDSAMYFCASTPRDRENTGELFFGEGSRLTVL.

The V gene is TRBV5-1, the J gene TRBJ1-2; D is unclear. The CDR3 contains 17 residues. Per germline, CDR1 SGHRS and CDR2 YFSETQ. V was clipped by 4 bases and J by 6 bases, with 25 bases between them. CDR3: CASSGGEGQPSYHGYTF. CDR3 in DNA: TGCGCCAGCAGCGGCGGAGAGGGCCAGCCTTCTTATCATGGCTACACCTTC.

The chain couples TRBV28 to TRBJ2-5; 10 bases map to TRBD1. The trim removed 6 bases at V and 1 base at J, leaving 11 bases unmatched. This CDR3 is built from 17 residues. The germline gives CDR1 MDHEN, CDR2 SYDVKM. CDR3 region: CASSPLGGTGVQETQYF. CDR3 coding DNA: TGTGCCAGCAGCCCGCTAGGGGGGACAGGGGTCCAAGAGACCCAGTACTTC.

This clone was detected only once. The rearrangement joins TRBV4-1 to TRBJ2-7; TRBD1 matches at 7 bases. The CDR3 extends over 17 amino acids. V shed 4 bases, J shed 3 bases, and the junction held 15 bases outside the gene matches. Per germline, CDR1 MGHRA and CDR2 YSYEKL. The CDR3 region is CASSRPKSQGTYYEQYF. CDR3 in DNA: TGCGCCAGCAGCCGTCCTAAGTCACAGGGGACCTACTACGAGCAGTACTTC.

This chain connects TRBV5-4 to TRBJ2-2; D is uncertain. The CDR3 is 14 residues long. Germline V gene data show CDR1 as SGHNT and CDR2 as YYREEE (reference sequence). Trimming took off 4 bases at V and 6 bases at J, with 13 bases between the two ends. CDR3 nucleotides: TGTGCCAGCAGCGCCGGGTATTATCCCGGGGAGCTGTTTTTT. Protein product: CASSAGYYPGELFF.

The V gene is TRBV27, the J gene TRBJ2-1, with TRBD2 matching 13 bases. Germline V CDR1 and CDR2: MNHEY, SMNVEV (reference sequence). The CDR3 contains 15 residues. After removal of 4 bases from V and 9 bases from J, the junction contained 6 bases not matched to a gene. The CDR3 DNA sequence: TGTGCCAGCAGTTCACTAGCGGGAGGGCCCGGTGAGCAGTTCTTC. Translating gives CASSSLAGGPGEQFF.

The CDR3 DNA reads TGCAGCGTTGTACAGGGGGCTCCAGAGACCCAGTACTTC. This gives the protein CSVVQGAPETQYF. The chain is built from TRBV29-1 and TRBJ2-5, with 9 bases fitting TRBD1. This CDR3 has 13 amino acids. The V gene end was trimmed by 4 bases and the J gene end by 4 bases; junction bases not matched to a gene: 4. Germline CDR1 is SQVTM and CDR2 is ANQGSEA.